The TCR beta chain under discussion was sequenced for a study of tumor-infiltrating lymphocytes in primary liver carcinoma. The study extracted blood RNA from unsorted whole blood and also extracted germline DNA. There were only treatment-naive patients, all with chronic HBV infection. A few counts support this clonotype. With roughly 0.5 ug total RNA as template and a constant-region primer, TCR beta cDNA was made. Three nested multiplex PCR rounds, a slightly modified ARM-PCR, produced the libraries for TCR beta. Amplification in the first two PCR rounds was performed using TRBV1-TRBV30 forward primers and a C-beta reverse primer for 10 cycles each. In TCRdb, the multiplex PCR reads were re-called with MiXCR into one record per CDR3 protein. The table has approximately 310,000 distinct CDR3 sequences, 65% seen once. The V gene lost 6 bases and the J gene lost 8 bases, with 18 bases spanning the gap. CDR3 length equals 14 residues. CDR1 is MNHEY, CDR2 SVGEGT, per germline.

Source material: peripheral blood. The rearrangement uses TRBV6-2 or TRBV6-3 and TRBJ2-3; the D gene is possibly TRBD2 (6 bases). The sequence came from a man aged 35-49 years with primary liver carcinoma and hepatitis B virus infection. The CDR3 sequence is CASSSGDRAGTQYF. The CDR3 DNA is TGTGCCAGCAGCTCGGGAGACCGAGCGGGTACGCAGTATTTT.